The rows below give T cell receptor beta chains drawn from one sample of a study of T cell repertoires in cytomegalovirus infection. Each CDR3 protein is one row after TCRdb ran MiXCR on the reads. The sample lists fewer than 350,000 distinct CDR3 sequences; 17% were seen once. The specimen was PBMCs. Receptors originate from a human donor in good health (CMV status not recorded). Some clones in this sample may be carry-over from other donors' samples. CDR3s include the opening cysteine and the closing phenylalanine or tryptophan. Fields, in order: clone size, D gene, CDR3 length, V gene, J gene, CDR3 DNA, CDR3 protein. D genes are given only for firm matches. Not all rows give a size; the values are once, few, many and, for expanded clones, a class.

abundance: many; d_gene: .; len: 14; v_gene: TRBV7-9; j_gene: TRBJ1-1; CDR3nt: TGTGCCAGCAGCCAACAGGACACTGACACTGAAGCTTTCTTT; CDR3aa: CASSQQDTDTEAFF
abundance: few; d_gene: .; len: 14; v_gene: TRBV20-1; j_gene: TRBJ2-7; CDR3nt: TGCAGTGCTAGTTTCCGGGGAAGCTCCTACGAGCAGTACTTC; CDR3aa: CSASFRGSSYEQYF
abundance: many; d_gene: .; len: 14; v_gene: TRBV7-9; j_gene: TRBJ1-1; CDR3nt: TGTGCCAGCAGCCTAGCGGCTTTGAACACTGAAGCTTTCTTT; CDR3aa: CASSLAALNTEAFF
abundance: few; d_gene: .; len: 15; v_gene: TRBV11-2; j_gene: TRBJ2-7; CDR3nt: TGTGCCAGCAGCTTAGAAGGCTCGGGGGCGCGTGAGCAGTACTTC; CDR3aa: CASSLEGSGAREQYF
abundance: few; d_gene: TRBD2; len: 14; v_gene: TRBV12-3/TRBV12-4; j_gene: TRBJ2-7; CDR3nt: TGTGCCAGCAGCCCGACTGCGGGGGTCTACGAGCAGTACTTC; CDR3aa: CASSPTAGVYEQYF
abundance: few; d_gene: .; len: 15; v_gene: TRBV20-1; j_gene: TRBJ2-3; CDR3nt: TGCAGTGCTAGAGATCCGGGACAAGGCACAGATACGCAGTATTTT; CDR3aa: CSARDPGQGTDTQYF
abundance: .; d_gene: .; len: 15; v_gene: TRBV20-1; j_gene: TRBJ2-7; CDR3nt: TGCAGTGCTAGAATCGGGACCCTGAGCTCCTACGAGCAGTACTTC; CDR3aa: CSARIGTLSSYEQYF
abundance: .; d_gene: TRBD1; len: 18; v_gene: TRBV3-1; j_gene: TRBJ2-1; CDR3nt: TGTGCCAGCAGCCAAGATTTGCAGGACAGGGGCATGTACAATGAGCAGTTCTTC; CDR3aa: CASSQDLQDRGMYNEQFF
abundance: many; d_gene: .; len: 13; v_gene: TRBV7-2; j_gene: TRBJ2-1; CDR3nt: TGTGCCAGCAGCCAAGGCCCAGGGATGGGGCAGTTCTTC; CDR3aa: CASSQGPGMGQFF
abundance: .; d_gene: TRBD2; len: 16; v_gene: TRBV20-1; j_gene: TRBJ2-5; CDR3nt: TGCAGTGCTGACCCTGGGCTAGCGGGGGTTTGGGAGACCCAGTACTTC; CDR3aa: CSADPGLAGVWETQYF
abundance: few; d_gene: TRBD1; len: 14; v_gene: TRBV2; j_gene: TRBJ2-7; CDR3nt: TGTGCCGGTCGAGCACTCCAGGGGGCCTACGAGCAGTACTTC; CDR3aa: CAGRALQGAYEQYF
abundance: many; d_gene: TRBD2; len: 15; v_gene: TRBV7-2; j_gene: TRBJ2-5; CDR3nt: TGTGCCAGCAGCTCCGGGACTAGCGGGGAAGAGACCCAGTACTTC; CDR3aa: CASSSGTSGEETQYF
abundance: many; d_gene: .; len: 14; v_gene: TRBV5-1; j_gene: TRBJ2-2; CDR3nt: TGCGCCAGCGTATTGTTCCCGAACACCGGGGAGCTGTTTTTT; CDR3aa: CASVLFPNTGELFF
abundance: few; d_gene: TRBD1; len: 14; v_gene: TRBV25-1; j_gene: TRBJ1-1; CDR3nt: TGTGCCAGCAGCCCCATTGACAGGGACACTGAAGCTTTCTTT; CDR3aa: CASSPIDRDTEAFF
abundance: many; d_gene: .; len: 16; v_gene: TRBV27; j_gene: TRBJ1-6; CDR3nt: TGTGCCAGCAGTTTATTTGTGGGCACGGGAGGATCACCCCTCCACTTT; CDR3aa: CASSLFVGTGGSPLHF
abundance: .; d_gene: .; len: 15; v_gene: TRBV6-5; j_gene: TRBJ2-3; CDR3nt: TGTGCCAGCAGGTTGGGTTACTCTAGCACAGATACGCAGTATTTT; CDR3aa: CASRLGYSSTDTQYF
abundance: few; d_gene: .; len: 13; v_gene: TRBV20-1; j_gene: TRBJ1-6; CDR3nt: TGCAGTGCTATGGGGGCCTATAATTCACCCCTCCACTTT; CDR3aa: CSAMGAYNSPLHF
abundance: few; d_gene: .; len: 13; v_gene: TRBV6-5; j_gene: TRBJ1-1; CDR3nt: TGTGCCAGCAGCTCCCCCTGGAACACTGAAGCTTTCTTT; CDR3aa: CASSSPWNTEAFF
abundance: many; d_gene: TRBD1; len: 15; v_gene: TRBV28; j_gene: TRBJ1-2; CDR3nt: TGTGCCAGCGAGACAGGGGAAGGGGCAAACTATGGCTACACCTTC; CDR3aa: CASETGEGANYGYTF
abundance: many; d_gene: TRBD2; len: 14; v_gene: TRBV12-3/TRBV12-4; j_gene: TRBJ2-5; CDR3nt: TGTGCCAGCAGTCGGCAAGCGGGGCAAGAGACCCAGTACTTC; CDR3aa: CASSRQAGQETQYF
abundance: many; d_gene: .; len: 15; v_gene: TRBV7-9; j_gene: TRBJ1-6; CDR3nt: TGTGCCAGCAGCTCGCGGCGGGAATGGGATTCACCCCTCCACTTT; CDR3aa: CASSSRREWDSPLHF
abundance: .; d_gene: .; len: 12; v_gene: TRBV10-3; j_gene: TRBJ2-7; CDR3nt: TGTGCCATCAGTGAAAGGGACTACGAGCAGTACTTC; CDR3aa: CAISERDYEQYF
abundance: few; d_gene: .; len: 15; v_gene: TRBV20-1; j_gene: TRBJ2-1; CDR3nt: TGCAGTGCCAGGCAGGGGTCCAAGGGCTACAATGAGCAGTTCTTC; CDR3aa: CSARQGSKGYNEQFF
abundance: many; d_gene: .; len: 19; v_gene: TRBV7-5; j_gene: TRBJ2-5; CDR3nt: .; CDR3aa: CISVPEASTGKKGSETQYF
abundance: .; d_gene: .; len: 12; v_gene: TRBV2; j_gene: TRBJ1-5; CDR3nt: TGTGCCAGCACGGGGGGGGATCAGCCCCAGCATTTT; CDR3aa: CASTGGDQPQHF
abundance: many; d_gene: .; len: 16; v_gene: TRBV7-8; j_gene: TRBJ2-2; CDR3nt: TGTGCCAGCAGCTTAGTCCCTAGCTGGGGCACCGGGGAGCTGTTTTTT; CDR3aa: CASSLVPSWGTGELFF
abundance: few; d_gene: .; len: 13; v_gene: TRBV20-1; j_gene: TRBJ1-5; CDR3nt: TGCAGTGCTAGTCTCGACAGGCCGGGGGCCCAGCATTTT; CDR3aa: CSASLDRPGAQHF
abundance: large; d_gene: .; len: 13; v_gene: TRBV7-6; j_gene: TRBJ2-7; CDR3nt: TGTGCCAGCAGCTTAGCGCAGGGCTACGAGCAGTACTTC; CDR3aa: CASSLAQGYEQYF
abundance: .; d_gene: .; len: 14; v_gene: TRBV7-4; j_gene: TRBJ1-1; CDR3nt: TGTGCCAGCAGCTTATTGGGGCAGGGCACTGAAGCTTTCTTT; CDR3aa: CASSLLGQGTEAFF
abundance: many; d_gene: TRBD1; len: 18; v_gene: TRBV10-3; j_gene: TRBJ2-5; CDR3nt: TGTGCCATCAGTGATGCCACAGGGACAGGGAGGCTCCTGGAGACCCAGTACTTC; CDR3aa: CAISDATGTGRLLETQYF
abundance: few; d_gene: .; len: 14; v_gene: TRBV28; j_gene: TRBJ2-4; CDR3nt: TGTGCCAGCAGTAGGCCCGCGGAGGCAAACATTCAGTACTTC; CDR3aa: CASSRPAEANIQYF
abundance: many; d_gene: TRBD1; len: 15; v_gene: TRBV7-2; j_gene: TRBJ1-2; CDR3nt: TGTGCCAGCAGCTGGGGACAGGGGCCGGGCTATGGCTACACCTTC; CDR3aa: CASSWGQGPGYGYTF
abundance: .; d_gene: .; len: 11; v_gene: TRBV29-1; j_gene: TRBJ2-7; CDR3nt: TGCAGCGCCTCAATTACCTACGAGCAGTACTTC; CDR3aa: CSASITYEQYF
abundance: many; d_gene: .; len: 14; v_gene: TRBV28; j_gene: TRBJ1-1; CDR3nt: TGTGCCAGCAGTTTATTCAGCGGGGGAGGTGAAGCTTTCTTT; CDR3aa: CASSLFSGGGEAFF
abundance: many; d_gene: .; len: 14; v_gene: TRBV7-2; j_gene: TRBJ1-1; CDR3nt: TGTGCCAGCAGCTTATTCGTGATGGACACTGAAGCTTTCTTT; CDR3aa: CASSLFVMDTEAFF
abundance: .; d_gene: TRBD1; len: 15; v_gene: TRBV19; j_gene: TRBJ2-1; CDR3nt: TGTGCCAGTAGTATAGCACCAGGGGGTAACAATGAGCAGTTCTTC; CDR3aa: CASSIAPGGNNEQFF
abundance: few; d_gene: .; len: 13; v_gene: TRBV7-2; j_gene: TRBJ1-1; CDR3nt: TGTGCCAGCAGCGATTACCTGCGAGTTGAAGCTTTCTTT; CDR3aa: CASSDYLRVEAFF
abundance: few; d_gene: .; len: 13; v_gene: TRBV20-1; j_gene: TRBJ1-4; CDR3nt: TGCAGTGCTAGAGATGCCCTGGGGGAAAAACTGTTTTTT; CDR3aa: CSARDALGEKLFF
abundance: few; d_gene: TRBD1; len: 15; v_gene: TRBV7-8; j_gene: TRBJ2-5; CDR3nt: TGTGCCAGCAGCGGGGACAGCCCCACGAGGGAGACCCAGTACTTC; CDR3aa: CASSGDSPTRETQYF
abundance: few; d_gene: .; len: 18; v_gene: TRBV11-2; j_gene: TRBJ2-2; CDR3nt: TGTGCCAGCAGCTTAGTATTCAGGGAACGGATAATCACCGGGGAGCTGTTTTTT; CDR3aa: CASSLVFRERIITGELFF
abundance: few; d_gene: .; len: 13; v_gene: TRBV29-1; j_gene: TRBJ2-5; CDR3nt: TGCAGCGCTCATTTCGAGTCAGGGGAGACCCAGTACTTC; CDR3aa: CSAHFESGETQYF
abundance: .; d_gene: TRBD2; len: 16; v_gene: TRBV4-2; j_gene: TRBJ2-7; CDR3nt: TGTGCCAGCAGCCCCCTAGGACTAGCGGGGTATCACGAGCAGTACTTC; CDR3aa: CASSPLGLAGYHEQYF
abundance: .; d_gene: TRBD2; len: 13; v_gene: TRBV2; j_gene: TRBJ2-3; CDR3nt: TGTGCCAGCGGCCGGGACTACACAGATACGCAGTATTTT; CDR3aa: CASGRDYTDTQYF
abundance: many; d_gene: TRBD2; len: 17; v_gene: TRBV27; j_gene: TRBJ2-7; CDR3nt: TGTGCCAGCAGTTTAGCGGCTAGCGGGGGGACCTTTGGGGAGCAGTACTTC; CDR3aa: CASSLAASGGTFGEQYF